This is a list of T cell receptor beta chains from one sample in a study of vaccination effects on CD4 cells after COVID-19. These receptors have no known antigen. Here immunoSEQ multiplex PCR was the method, and the copy in TCRdb shows in-frame clones only, minus some. The data show fewer than 35,000 clones, about 70% seen once. Source: CD4+ T cells from PBMCs cultured without peptide, taken before COVID-19 vaccination. The receptors come from a human donor who received a COVID-19 vaccine. The CDR3 runs from the conserved cysteine through the conserved F or W. D genes are given only for firm matches. A row's size may be missing; if present it is once, few, many or a size class.

DNA: TGTGCCAGCAGCAAAGCGGACAGGCTTGGAAACACCATATATTTT
CDR3: CASSKADRLGNTIYF
J: TRBJ1-3
V: TRBV21-1
size: few
D: -

DNA: TGTGCCAGCAGTGCGGCGGACAGACTCGAAGCTCGGTTT
CDR3: CASSAADRLEARF
J: TRBJ1-1
V: TRBV28
size: -
D: -

DNA: TGTGCCAGCAGCTTCGACACCTATAATTCACCCCTCCACTTT
CDR3: CASSFDTYNSPLHF
J: TRBJ1-6
V: TRBV5-4
size: -
D: -

DNA: TGTGCCAGCAGGTCAGTCCTTGCGAACACTGAAGCTTTCTTT
CDR3: CASRSVLANTEAFF
J: TRBJ1-1
V: TRBV3-1/TRBV3-2
size: -
D: -

DNA: TGTGCCAGCAGCGTAGTTGGGATGGGTAGCGGGGGATCCTACAATGAGCAGTTCTTC
CDR3: CASSVVGMGSGGSYNEQFF
J: TRBJ2-1
V: TRBV9
size: -
D: TRBD2

DNA: TGTGCCAGCAGCCTTGGACAGGGGAATCAGCCCCAGCATTTT
CDR3: CASSLGQGNQPQHF
J: TRBJ1-5
V: TRBV3-1/TRBV3-2
size: -
D: TRBD1

DNA: TGTGCCAGCAGTCCCGGGACTAGCGAATCCTACAATGAGCAGTTCTTC
CDR3: CASSPGTSESYNEQFF
J: TRBJ2-1
V: TRBV2
size: -
D: TRBD2

DNA: TGTGCCAGCAGTTCCGGGACACCAAGTAATCAGCCCCAGCATTTT
CDR3: CASSSGTPSNQPQHF
J: TRBJ1-5
V: TRBV28
size: -
D: -

DNA: TGCAGCGTCGACCTATTCGGACTGGACACAGATACGCAGTATTTT
CDR3: CSVDLFGLDTDTQYF
J: TRBJ2-3
V: TRBV29-1
size: -
D: -

DNA: TGTGCCAGCAGCCGTACGATGCAGGCTAACTATGGCTACACCTTC
CDR3: CASSRTMQANYGYTF
J: TRBJ1-2
V: TRBV5-4
size: few
D: -

DNA: TGTGCCAGTACTCCTTTGGCGGGAGGGGCTGAGCAGTTCTTC
CDR3: CASTPLAGGAEQFF
J: TRBJ2-1
V: TRBV19
size: -
D: TRBD2

DNA: TGTGTCAGAAGCTTACCCTCGACAGGGGGAGTACTTTATAGTGGCAATCAGCCCCAGCATTTT
CDR3: CVRSLPSTGGVLYSGNQPQHF
J: TRBJ1-5
V: TRBV7-5
size: -
D: -

DNA: TGTGCCAGCAGCCCGGTTAGCGGGGGGGCCGGAGATACGCAGTATTTT
CDR3: CASSPVSGGAGDTQYF
J: TRBJ2-3
V: TRBV7-9
size: -
D: TRBD2

DNA: TGCGCCAGCAGCTCTGGAACCGGGGGGCGCCGGGAGACCCAGTACTTC
CDR3: CASSSGTGGRRETQYF
J: TRBJ2-5
V: TRBV5-1
size: -
D: -

DNA: TGTGCCAGCAGCCAAGTGGGCAGTGACTTTGAAGCTTTCTTT
CDR3: CASSQVGSDFEAFF
J: TRBJ1-1
V: TRBV14
size: -
D: -

DNA: TGTGCCATCGGCGGACAGGGTTCTCCCTACGAGCAGTACTTC
CDR3: CAIGGQGSPYEQYF
J: TRBJ2-7
V: TRBV10-3
size: -
D: TRBD1

DNA: TGTGCCAGCAGTGATCAGGCTTATAGCAATCAGCCCCAGCATTTT
CDR3: CASSDQAYSNQPQHF
J: TRBJ1-5
V: TRBV6-1
size: -
D: -

DNA: TGTGCCAGTAGTATAGGGTCCTCCAGCCTCACAGATACGCAGTATTTT
CDR3: CASSIGSSSLTDTQYF
J: TRBJ2-3
V: TRBV19
size: -
D: -

DNA: TGTGCCAGCAGGCCCAATGACAGGGGAAACACCATATATTTT
CDR3: CASRPNDRGNTIYF
J: TRBJ1-3
V: TRBV6-6
size: -
D: -

DNA: TGTGCCAGCAGCCCGGAAGGCGGGTACAATGAGCAGTTCTTC
CDR3: CASSPEGGYNEQFF
J: TRBJ2-1
V: TRBV3-1/TRBV3-2
size: -
D: -

DNA: TGTGCCAGCAGTTTATCGGGGGCGACTGAAGCTTTCTTT
CDR3: CASSLSGATEAFF
J: TRBJ1-1
V: TRBV12-3/TRBV12-4
size: once
D: -

DNA: TGCGCCAGCAGCTTGGGAGGCGGGATGCCCTACGAGCAGTACTTC
CDR3: CASSLGGGMPYEQYF
J: TRBJ2-7
V: TRBV5-1
size: -
D: -